This T cell receptor (beta chain) was sequenced in a study of cytomegalovirus exposure and HLA in healthy donors. Regarding this clone: What it binds is unknown.

Findings and limits, study-wide: In a later analysis, TCR beta V- and J-gene trimming was associated with a missense DCLRE1C variant.

The CDR3 consists of 17 residues. Losses at the gene ends were 0 bases for V and 6 bases for J; bases not matched to a gene: 11. Germline-derived CDR1 and CDR2 are SEHNR and FQNEAQ (reference sequence). Amplification used 60 Vbeta primers and 13 Jbeta primers. This table comes from immunoSEQ multiplex PCR, and its TCRdb copy is limited to in-frame clones, with some not included. The sample records roughly 130,000 clones, around 9% being singletons. What was sequenced was PBMCs. This sequence was found in a man between 35 and 55 years old in good health and CMV-seronegative. The V gene is TRBV7-9, the J gene TRBJ2-1; 7 bases map to TRBD2. The CDR3 DNA reads as TGTGCCAGCAGCTTAGCGCTAAGCGGGGTTAAAGGCAATGAGCAGTTCTTC. It encodes CASSLALSGVKGNEQFF.